The sequence of this TCR beta chain was determined in a study of cytomegalovirus exposure and HLA in healthy donors. The PCR had 60 Vbeta and 13 Jbeta primers. Using immunoSEQ multiplex PCR, the repertoire was profiled, and TCRdb retains in-frame clones only, with some absent. Seen here are some 120,000 clones, more than 65% observed once, and the top ten hold 4%. CDR3 length: 14 residues. The ends lost 0 bases at V and 3 bases at J; junction bases unmatched: 1. Per the germline V gene, CDR1 is ENHRY and CDR2 is SYGVKD. The sequence was collected from a man between 18 and 29 years old in good health and CMV-seropositive. V and J are TRBV10-3 and TRBJ2-7; 8 nucleotides match TRBD1. Material for sequencing was PBMCs. The chain's CDR3 is CAISESDRGYEQYF. The CDR3 nucleotides are TGTGCCATCAGTGAGTCAGACAGGGGCTACGAGCAGTACTTC.